Reported below is one T cell receptor beta chain. What it recognizes is unknown. This specimen belongs to a study of T cell responses to AZD1222 COVID-19 vaccine. Study in general: Investigators merged groups given second doses at roughly 4 or roughly 12 weeks. The study's findings and limits: Reportedly, nearly half of unique spike TCRs recognized epitopes outside B.1.351/B.1.1.7 mutations. Donors were largely white British and mainly female; clonal diversity was possibly underestimated. An increase in Spike-specific TCR breadth and depth was observed after two AZD1222 doses.

The CDR3 spans 14 residues. Germline loops: CDR1 MGHRA, CDR2 YSYEKL. V was shortened by 3 bases and J by 1 base, with 9 bases between the two germline ends. The data were produced by immunoSEQ multiplex PCR, yet TCRdb's version contains in-frame clones alone and is incomplete. The sample holds 140,000 to 150,000 clones, around 93% seen once. The chain has TRBV4-1 and TRBJ1-1, with D perhaps TRBD1 (5 bases). This receptor was taken from an adult in good health. Sequenced material: peripheral blood, taken on day 0 of AZD1222 vaccination. CDR3 bases: TGCGCCAGCAGCCAGGTCAGGGAGAACACTGAAGCTTTCTTT. This translates into CASSQVRENTEAFF.